This TCR beta chain originates from a study of blood T cell repertoires in COVID-19. On the study more broadly: COVID-19 samples collected from the United States, Italy and Spain covered acute and convalescent phases. PBMCs, B-cell-depleted T cells, or T cells were the source of the cDNA or gDNA that made up the material.

Assay used: immunoSEQ multiplex PCR; TCRdb lists only in-frame clones, some missing. The sample has more than 75,000 clones, just over 85% seen once; the top ten hold more than 4.5%. The V gene lost 7 bases and the J gene lost 3 bases, with 10 bases spanning the gap. This CDR3 has 12 residues. The germline V gene has CDR1 LGHNT and CDR2 FRNRAP. The receptor comes from a woman older than 75 with acute or convalescent COVID-19. V and J are TRBV12-5 and TRBJ2-7; tentative D call: TRBD1 (5 bases). Sequencing was done on a sample of peripheral blood. The CDR3 DNA reads TGTGCTAGTGCGGACACGATCTACGAGCAGTACTTC. Translating gives CASADTIYEQYF.